These T cell receptor beta chains were read from a single sample in a study of shared clonotypes between healthy human individuals. Produced via immunoSEQ multiplex PCR; TCRdb's table is partial and in-frame only. The sample contains approximately 2,000,000 clones, around 92% of which appear only once. Sequenced material: naive CD4+ T cells from PBMCs. The receptors derive from a young man in good health. Some clones in this sample may be carry-over from other donors' samples. Both conserved end residues are part of each CDR3. The D gene is left open where the match is weak. Expanded clones are given a class, and other clones once, few, many or no size at all.

d_call	v_call	j_call	clone_size	cdr3_nt	cdr3_aa
NA	TRBV4-3	TRBJ2-2	once	TGCGCCAGCAGCCAAGGGTTCAGGGCCTTGACGGCAAACACCGGGGAGCTGTTTTTT	CASSQGFRALTANTGELFF
TRBD1	TRBV18	TRBJ2-2	NA	TGTGCCAGCTCCCCTCCGGGACAGGGTGTCGGGGAGCTGTTTTTT	CASSPPGQGVGELFF
NA	TRBV7-6	TRBJ2-5	NA	TGTGCCAGCAGCTTAGAAGCGGACCAAGAGACCCAGTACTTC	CASSLEADQETQYF
NA	TRBV5-1	TRBJ2-2	NA	TGCGCCAGCAGCAGGGATACTCCTTCCCCCGGGGAGCTGTTTTTT	CASSRDTPSPGELFF
NA	TRBV11-2	TRBJ2-1	NA	TGTGCCAGCACCTTCGGACTAAACAATGAGCAGTTCTTC	CASTFGLNNEQFF
TRBD2	TRBV11-2	TRBJ2-1	once	TGTGCCAGCAGCTTTAGGACTAGCGGGGAAAATGAGCAGTTCTTC	CASSFRTSGENEQFF
NA	TRBV7-2	TRBJ2-3	NA	TGTGCCAGCAGCTTAAGGGACGCCGGTGGAGTTACGCAGTATTTT	CASSLRDAGGVTQYF
NA	TRBV29-1	TRBJ1-1	few	TGCAGCGTTGAGGGACGGTGGATGAACACTGAAGCTTTCTTT	CSVEGRWMNTEAFF
TRBD2	TRBV7-8	TRBJ2-7	NA	TGTGCCAGCAGTCTAACCCGGACTAGCGGGAGTTACGAGCAGTACTTC	CASSLTRTSGSYEQYF
NA	TRBV2	TRBJ1-2	NA	TGTGCCAGCTCTTGGGCTAACTATGGCTACACCTTC	CASSWANYGYTF
NA	TRBV30	TRBJ2-7	NA	TGTGCCTGGAGTGTGGGGGACGGAACCTACGAGCAGTACTTC	CAWSVGDGTYEQYF
NA	TRBV21-1	TRBJ2-2	NA	TGTGCCAGGTCACAGGGCGATCCTAACACCGGGGAGCTGTTTTTT	CARSQGDPNTGELFF
NA	TRBV6-1	TRBJ1-2	NA	TGTGCCAGCAGTGATGGGGCCGGGGTCAGCTATGGCTACACCTTC	CASSDGAGVSYGYTF
TRBD1	TRBV2	TRBJ1-2	NA	TGTGCCAGCACCCAGACAGGGGCGGGTGGCTACACCTTC	CASTQTGAGGYTF
NA	TRBV25-1	TRBJ2-7	NA	TGTGCCAGCAGTCCCAGCCTTTCCTACGAGCAGTACTTC	CASSPSLSYEQYF
TRBD2	TRBV7-9	TRBJ2-3	NA	TGTGCCAGCAGCTTAGGCCTCTCTAGCGGACCTAGCACAGATACGCAGTATTTT	CASSLGLSSGPSTDTQYF
NA	TRBV18	TRBJ2-3	NA	TGTGTCAGCTCACTCATGGGGGCAGCAGATACGCAGTATTTT	CVSSLMGAADTQYF
NA	TRBV28	TRBJ2-7	NA	TGTGCCAGCAGTCCCCCCACTACAGGTTACTACGAGCAGTACTTC	CASSPPTTGYYEQYF
TRBD2	TRBV5-1	TRBJ2-3	NA	TGCGCCAGCAGCTTGGATTGGCTAGCGGGATATAGCACAGATACGCAGTATTTT	CASSLDWLAGYSTDTQYF
NA	TRBV19	TRBJ2-5	NA	TGTGCCAGTAGTACGCTCCTTGGACAGCAAGAGACCCAGTACTTC	CASSTLLGQQETQYF
NA	TRBV5-1	TRBJ2-1	NA	TGCGCCAGCAGCTTGGACCCTGGGGGAGCCGGTGAGCAGTTCTTC	CASSLDPGGAGEQFF
NA	TRBV11-2	TRBJ2-7	NA	TGTGCCAGCAGCCCGGGACCGGGATCCTACGAGCAGTACTTC	CASSPGPGSYEQYF
NA	TRBV7-2	TRBJ2-1	NA	TGTGCCAGCAGCGCTCACTTTTTGGGCGGCAATGAGCAGTTCTTC	CASSAHFLGGNEQFF
NA	TRBV28	TRBJ1-1	NA	TGTGCCAGCGAGCCCCCGAACTCAATGGGGACTGAAGCTTTCTTT	CASEPPNSMGTEAFF
TRBD1	TRBV12-5	TRBJ1-5	NA	TGTGCTAGTGGGGGGGACAGACCCCGCGGTGGCAATCAGCCCCAGCATTTT	CASGGDRPRGGNQPQHF
TRBD2	TRBV11-1	TRBJ2-1	NA	TGTGCCAGCAGCCCAGCGGAAGGCGGGAGCTCCTACAATGAGCAGTTCTTC	CASSPAEGGSSYNEQFF
TRBD2	TRBV5-1	TRBJ2-5	NA	TGCGCCAGCAGCTGGAGTCTAGCGGGACAAGAGACCCAGTACTTC	CASSWSLAGQETQYF
NA	TRBV14	TRBJ2-3	NA	TGTGCCAGCAGCCAAGATCCGGGGCCGCCGGGAGATACGCAGTATTTT	CASSQDPGPPGDTQYF
TRBD1	TRBV6-4	TRBJ2-1	NA	TGTGCCAGCACCCCCGAAGGGACAGGGCCCTACAATGAGCAGTTCTTC	CASTPEGTGPYNEQFF
TRBD1	TRBV4-1	TRBJ1-2	NA	TGCGCCAGCAGCCAAGGGGGACAGGGTGGCCCTTATGGCTACACCTTC	CASSQGGQGGPYGYTF
NA	TRBV21-1	TRBJ2-3	NA	TGTGCCAGTTTTGAAGATAACACAGATACGCAGTATTTT	CASFEDNTDTQYF
NA	TRBV5-1	TRBJ2-1	NA	TGCGCCAGCAGCTTGGTACTAGCCGTCGATGAGCAGTTCTTC	CASSLVLAVDEQFF
NA	TRBV4-1	TRBJ2-4	NA	TGCGCCAGCAGCCAAGACCTAGGGTCGGCCAAAAACATTCAGTACTTC	CASSQDLGSAKNIQYF
NA	TRBV18	TRBJ2-7	NA	TGTGCCAGCTCTCCTAGCTCCTACGAGCAGTACTTC	CASSPSSYEQYF
NA	TRBV5-1	TRBJ2-2	NA	TGCGCCAGCGCCAAAGATGCGAGGGGGGCCGCTACGACCGGGGAGCTGTTTTTT	CASAKDARGAATTGELFF
TRBD2	TRBV27	TRBJ2-1	NA	TGTGCCAGCAGTCAAGCGGGAGTCATCTACAATGAGCAGTTCTTC	CASSQAGVIYNEQFF
NA	TRBV10-3	TRBJ2-1	NA	TGTGCCATCAGTGATTACAGGAGCTCCTACAATGAGCAGTTCTTC	CAISDYRSSYNEQFF
NA	TRBV29-1	TRBJ1-5	NA	TGCAGCGTTGTAAGTTCGGGGGATCAGCCCCAGCATTTT	CSVVSSGDQPQHF
NA	TRBV5-1	TRBJ2-3	once	TGCGCCAGCAGCTTGGCCTTGGGGGCAGATACGCAGTATTTT	CASSLALGADTQYF
NA	TRBV7-2	TRBJ1-1	NA	TGTGCCAGCAGCCCACCCGGATGGGGGAACACTGAAGCTTTCTTT	CASSPPGWGNTEAFF
NA	TRBV7-8	TRBJ2-7	NA	TGTGCCAGCAGCGATTATTACGAGCAGTACTTC	CASSDYYEQYF
TRBD1	TRBV6-1	TRBJ2-7	NA	TGTGCCAGCAGTCAAGTAGGGCCAGGGGGCTCCTACGAGCAGTACTTC	CASSQVGPGGSYEQYF
TRBD1	TRBV6-5	TRBJ1-1	NA	TGTGCCAGCAGACTACAGGGGACCACTGAAGCTTTCTTT	CASRLQGTTEAFF
TRBD1	TRBV28	TRBJ2-1	NA	TGTGCCACCCGGACAGGGGGCTCAAATTACAATGAGCAGTTCTTC	CATRTGGSNYNEQFF
NA	TRBV30	TRBJ1-2	NA	TGTGCCGGAATGACGGATGGCTACACCTTC	CAGMTDGYTF
NA	TRBV6-1	TRBJ1-1	NA	TGTGCCAGCAGTGAATTGACGAACACTGAAGCTTTCTTT	CASSELTNTEAFF
NA	TRBV6-1	TRBJ1-1	few	TGTGCCAGCAGCCTGGACAGAGACACTGAAGCTTTCTTT	CASSLDRDTEAFF
NA	TRBV7-9	TRBJ2-7	NA	TGTGCCAGCAGCCTGGGGTTTACTTCGATCGAGCAGTACTTC	CASSLGFTSIEQYF
NA	TRBV7-9	TRBJ1-1	NA	TGTGCCAGCAGCCACCTTACTGGTCGGGACACTGAAGCTTTCTTT	CASSHLTGRDTEAFF
TRBD2	TRBV28	TRBJ2-5	NA	TGTGCCAGCAGTTCGGAGCGGGAGACCGTCCAGGGGGAGACCCAGTACTTC	CASSSERETVQGETQYF
NA	TRBV11-2	TRBJ2-7	NA	TGTGCCAGCAGCTTCGTTGGCGAGCAGTACTTC	CASSFVGEQYF
NA	TRBV7-3	TRBJ2-3	NA	TGTGCCAGCAGCTTAGGGAGGGCTGGGACAGGAGGGACAGATACGCAGTATTTT	CASSLGRAGTGGTDTQYF
NA	TRBV5-4	TRBJ1-1	NA	TGTGCCAGCAGCTTGCAAATGAACACTGAAGCTTTCTTT	CASSLQMNTEAFF
TRBD2	TRBV19	TRBJ2-3	NA	TGTGCCAGCAAGGACGGTGGACTAGCGGGAGTTGATACGCAGTATTTT	CASKDGGLAGVDTQYF